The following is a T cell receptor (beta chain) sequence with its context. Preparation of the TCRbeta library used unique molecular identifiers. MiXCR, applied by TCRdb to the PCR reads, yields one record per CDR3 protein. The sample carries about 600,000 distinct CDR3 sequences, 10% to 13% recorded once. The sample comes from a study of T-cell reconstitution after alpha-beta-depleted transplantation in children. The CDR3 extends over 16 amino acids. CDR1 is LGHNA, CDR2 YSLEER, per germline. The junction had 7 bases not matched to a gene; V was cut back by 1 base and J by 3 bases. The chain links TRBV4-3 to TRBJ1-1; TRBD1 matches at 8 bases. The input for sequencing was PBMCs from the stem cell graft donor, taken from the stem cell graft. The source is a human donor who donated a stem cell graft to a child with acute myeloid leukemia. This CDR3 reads CASSQGITGGDTEAFF. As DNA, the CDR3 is TGCGCCAGCAGCCAAGGCATAACAGGGGGGGACACTGAAGCTTTCTTT.